This T cell receptor beta chain is drawn from a study of T-cell reconstitution after alpha-beta-depleted transplantation in children. Trimming stripped 2 bases from V and 3 bases from J, with 10 bases between. The V gene's germline CDR1 is PRHDT and CDR2 FYEKMQ (reference sequence). The CDR3 totals 14 residues. This clonotype was counted at least ten times. Its antigen is not known. Points from the study as a whole: A year had passed since transplant, and T-cell counts and diversity by then came mostly from newly produced T cells. Surviving recipient T cells and thymic progenitors produced the high day-60 TCRbeta diversity seen in some patients. Alpha-beta T cells about two months after transplant reportedly derived from several hundred expanded graft clones.

Using unique molecular identifiers, the investigators prepared the TCRbeta library. TCRdb passed the PCR reads through MiXCR, listing each CDR3 protein once. The data hold roughly 150,000 distinct CDR3 sequences, with approximately 12% observed a single time. The sample in question was PBMCs, obtained before TCRalphabeta/CD19-depleted stem cell transplant. The source of this sequence is a boy under 10 years old with acute myeloid leukemia, due to receive a stem cell transplant. The chain joins TRBV13 to TRBJ1-1; D is unresolved. The CDR3 protein is CASSLSAVDTEAFF. The CDR3 coding sequence is TGTGCCAGCAGCTTAAGCGCAGTAGACACTGAAGCTTTCTTT.